The following is a T cell receptor (beta chain) sequence with its context. Trimming at V came to 5 bases and at J to 8 bases, leaving 4 bases not matched to a gene. The CDR3 has 14 residues. Germline CDR1 MDHEN, CDR2 SYDVKM. This record comes from a study of blood T cell repertoires in COVID-19. Looking at the study overall: The United States, Italy and Spain supplied acute and convalescent COVID-19 samples. The analysed material was cDNA or gDNA that came from T cells, B-cell-depleted T cells, or PBMCs.

Method: immunoSEQ multiplex PCR; TCRdb's copy keeps in-frame clones and lacks some. The data contain around 290,000 clones, 80% to 95% of them singletons. The chain is built from TRBV28 and TRBJ1-6; 9 positions agree with TRBD1. Sequenced material: PBMCs or T cells enriched from blood (not recorded which). This clonotype was sampled from a woman under 40 who had recovered from COVID-19. The CDR3 loop reads CASSGTGRDSPLHF. The CDR3 DNA sequence: TGTGCCAGCAGTGGGACAGGGCGGGATTCACCCCTCCACTTT.